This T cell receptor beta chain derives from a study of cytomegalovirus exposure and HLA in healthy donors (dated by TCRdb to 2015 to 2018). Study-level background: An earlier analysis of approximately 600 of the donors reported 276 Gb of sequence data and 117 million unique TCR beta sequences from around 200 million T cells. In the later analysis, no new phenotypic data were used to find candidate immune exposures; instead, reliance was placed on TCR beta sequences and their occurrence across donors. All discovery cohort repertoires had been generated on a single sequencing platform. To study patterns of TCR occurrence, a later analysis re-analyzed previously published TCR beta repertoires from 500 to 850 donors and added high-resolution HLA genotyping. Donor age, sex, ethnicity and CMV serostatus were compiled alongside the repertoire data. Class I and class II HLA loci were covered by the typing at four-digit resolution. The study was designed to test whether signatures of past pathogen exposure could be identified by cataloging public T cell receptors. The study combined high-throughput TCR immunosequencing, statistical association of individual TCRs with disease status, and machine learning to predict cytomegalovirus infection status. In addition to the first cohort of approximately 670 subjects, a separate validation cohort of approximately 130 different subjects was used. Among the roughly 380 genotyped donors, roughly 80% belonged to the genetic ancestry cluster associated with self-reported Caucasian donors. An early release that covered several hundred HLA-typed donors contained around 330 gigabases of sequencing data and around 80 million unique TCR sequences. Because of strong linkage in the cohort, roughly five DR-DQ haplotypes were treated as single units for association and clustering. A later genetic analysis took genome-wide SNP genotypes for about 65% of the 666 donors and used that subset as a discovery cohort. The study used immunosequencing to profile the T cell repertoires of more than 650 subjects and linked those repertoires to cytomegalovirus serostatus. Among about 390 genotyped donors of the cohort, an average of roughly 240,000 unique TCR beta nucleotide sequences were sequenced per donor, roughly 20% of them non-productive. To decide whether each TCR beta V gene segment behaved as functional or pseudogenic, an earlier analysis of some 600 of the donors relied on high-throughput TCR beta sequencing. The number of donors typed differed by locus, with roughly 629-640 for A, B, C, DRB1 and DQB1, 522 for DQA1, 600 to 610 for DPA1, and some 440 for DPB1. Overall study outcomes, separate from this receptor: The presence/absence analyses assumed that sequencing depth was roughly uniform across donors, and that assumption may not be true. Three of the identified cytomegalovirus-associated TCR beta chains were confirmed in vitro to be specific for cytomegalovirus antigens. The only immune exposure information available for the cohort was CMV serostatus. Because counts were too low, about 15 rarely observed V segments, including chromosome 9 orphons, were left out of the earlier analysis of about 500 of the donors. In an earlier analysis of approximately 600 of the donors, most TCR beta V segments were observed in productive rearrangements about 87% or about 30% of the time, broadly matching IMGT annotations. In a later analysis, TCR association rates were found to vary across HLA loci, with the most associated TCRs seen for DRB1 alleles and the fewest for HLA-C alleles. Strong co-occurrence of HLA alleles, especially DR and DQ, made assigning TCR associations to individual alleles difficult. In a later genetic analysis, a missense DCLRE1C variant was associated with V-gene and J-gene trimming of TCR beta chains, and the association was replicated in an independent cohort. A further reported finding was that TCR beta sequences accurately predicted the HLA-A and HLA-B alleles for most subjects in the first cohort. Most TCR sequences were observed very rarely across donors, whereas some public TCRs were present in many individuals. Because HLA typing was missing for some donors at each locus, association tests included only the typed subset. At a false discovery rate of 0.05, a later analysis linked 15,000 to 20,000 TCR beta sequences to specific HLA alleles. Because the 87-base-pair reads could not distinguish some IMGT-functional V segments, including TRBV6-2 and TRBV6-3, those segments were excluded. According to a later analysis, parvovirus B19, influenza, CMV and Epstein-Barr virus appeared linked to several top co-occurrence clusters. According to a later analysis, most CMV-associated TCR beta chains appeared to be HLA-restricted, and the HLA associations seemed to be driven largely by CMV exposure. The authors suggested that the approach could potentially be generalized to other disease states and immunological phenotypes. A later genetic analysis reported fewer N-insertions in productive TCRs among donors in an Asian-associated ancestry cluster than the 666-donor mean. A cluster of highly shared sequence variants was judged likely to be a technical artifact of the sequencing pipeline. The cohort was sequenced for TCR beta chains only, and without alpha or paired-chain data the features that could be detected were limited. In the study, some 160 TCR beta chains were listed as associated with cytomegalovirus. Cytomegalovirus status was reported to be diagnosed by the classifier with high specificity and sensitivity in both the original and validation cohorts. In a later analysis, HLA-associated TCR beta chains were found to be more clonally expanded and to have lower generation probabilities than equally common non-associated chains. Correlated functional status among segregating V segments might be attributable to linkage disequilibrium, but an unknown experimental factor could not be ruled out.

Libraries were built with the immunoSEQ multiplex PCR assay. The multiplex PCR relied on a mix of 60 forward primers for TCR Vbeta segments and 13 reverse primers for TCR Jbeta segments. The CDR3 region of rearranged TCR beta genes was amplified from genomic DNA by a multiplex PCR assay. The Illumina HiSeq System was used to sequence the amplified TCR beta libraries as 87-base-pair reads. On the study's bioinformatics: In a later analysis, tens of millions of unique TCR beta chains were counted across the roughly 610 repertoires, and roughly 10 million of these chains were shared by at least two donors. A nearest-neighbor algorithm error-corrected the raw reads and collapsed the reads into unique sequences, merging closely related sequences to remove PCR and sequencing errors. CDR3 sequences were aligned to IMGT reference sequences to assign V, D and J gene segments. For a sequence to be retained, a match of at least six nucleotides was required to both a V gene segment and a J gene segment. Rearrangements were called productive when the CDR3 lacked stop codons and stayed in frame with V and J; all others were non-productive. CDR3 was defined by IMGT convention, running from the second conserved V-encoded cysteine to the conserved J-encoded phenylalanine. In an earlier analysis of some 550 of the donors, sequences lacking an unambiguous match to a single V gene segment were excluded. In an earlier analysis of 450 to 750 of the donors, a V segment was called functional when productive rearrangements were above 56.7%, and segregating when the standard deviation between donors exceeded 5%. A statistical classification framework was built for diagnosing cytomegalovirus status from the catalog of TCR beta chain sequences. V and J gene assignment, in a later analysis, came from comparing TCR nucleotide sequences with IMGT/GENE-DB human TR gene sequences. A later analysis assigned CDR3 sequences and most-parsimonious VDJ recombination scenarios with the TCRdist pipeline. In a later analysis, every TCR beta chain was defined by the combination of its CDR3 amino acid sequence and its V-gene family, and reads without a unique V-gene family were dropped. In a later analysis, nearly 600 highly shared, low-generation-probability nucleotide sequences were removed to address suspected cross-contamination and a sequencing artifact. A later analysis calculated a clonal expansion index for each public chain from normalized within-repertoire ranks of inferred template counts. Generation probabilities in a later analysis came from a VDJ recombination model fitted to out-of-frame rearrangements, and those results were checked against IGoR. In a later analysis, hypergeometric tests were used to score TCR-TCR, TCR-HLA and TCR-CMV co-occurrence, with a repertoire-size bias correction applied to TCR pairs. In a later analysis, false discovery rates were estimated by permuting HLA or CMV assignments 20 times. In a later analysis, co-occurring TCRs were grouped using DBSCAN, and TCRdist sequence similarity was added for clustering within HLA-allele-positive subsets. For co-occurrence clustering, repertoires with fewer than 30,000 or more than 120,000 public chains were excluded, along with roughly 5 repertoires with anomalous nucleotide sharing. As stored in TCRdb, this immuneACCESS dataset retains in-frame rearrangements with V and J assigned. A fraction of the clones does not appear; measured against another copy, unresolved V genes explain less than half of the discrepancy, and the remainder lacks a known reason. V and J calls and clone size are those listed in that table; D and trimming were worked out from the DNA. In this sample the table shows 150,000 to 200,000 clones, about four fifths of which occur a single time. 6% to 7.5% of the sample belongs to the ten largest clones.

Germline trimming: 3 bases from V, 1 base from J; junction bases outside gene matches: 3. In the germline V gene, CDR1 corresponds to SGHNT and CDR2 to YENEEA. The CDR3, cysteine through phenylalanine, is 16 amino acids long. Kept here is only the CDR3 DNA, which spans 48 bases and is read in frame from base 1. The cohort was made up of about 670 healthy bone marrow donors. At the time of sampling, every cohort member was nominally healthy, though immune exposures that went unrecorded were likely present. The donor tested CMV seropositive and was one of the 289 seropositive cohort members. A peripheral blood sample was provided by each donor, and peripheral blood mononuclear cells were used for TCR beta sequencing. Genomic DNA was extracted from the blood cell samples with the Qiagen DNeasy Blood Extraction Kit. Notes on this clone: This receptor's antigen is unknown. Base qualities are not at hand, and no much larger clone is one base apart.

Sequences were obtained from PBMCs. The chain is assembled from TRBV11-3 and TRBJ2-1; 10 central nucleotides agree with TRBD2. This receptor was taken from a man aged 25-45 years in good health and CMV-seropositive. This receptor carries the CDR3 CASSFVAGGSYNEQFF. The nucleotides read TGTGCCAGCAGCTTCGTAGCGGGGGGATCCTACAATGAGCAGTTCTTC. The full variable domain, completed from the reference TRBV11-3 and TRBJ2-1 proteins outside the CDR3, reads EAGVVQSPRYKIIEKKQPVAFWCNPISGHNTLYWYLQNLGQGPELLIRYENEEAVDDSQLPKDRFSAERLKGVDSTLKIQPAELGDSAVYLCASSFVAGGSYNEQFFGPGTRLTVL.